This T cell receptor beta chain was captured by sequencing in a study of tumor-infiltrating lymphocytes in primary liver carcinoma. A constant-region primer primed TCR beta cDNA synthesis from 450 to 550 ng of total RNA. Slightly modified ARM-PCR with three nested multiplex PCR rounds yielded TCR beta libraries. In the first two PCR rounds, TRBV1-TRBV30 forward primers were paired with a C-beta reverse primer, and each round lasted about 9 cycles. MiXCR was run by TCRdb on the multiplex PCR reads, yielding one entry per CDR3 protein. Of about 310,000 distinct CDR3 sequences in the sample, nearly 60% were seen once. Unsorted whole blood supplied the blood RNA, and germline DNA was isolated too. Per germline, CDR1 MNHEY and CDR2 SVGEGT. With 3 bases removed from V and 7 bases from J, the gap between germline ends came to 4 bases. The CDR3 contains 11 residues.

The chain has TRBV6-2 or TRBV6-3 and TRBJ1-5; D call uncertain. The specimen was peripheral blood. The TCR was taken from a woman aged 25 to 39 with primary liver carcinoma and hepatitis B virus infection. The CDR3 region has the DNA TGTGCCAGCAGTTATCCCCAGCCCCAGCATTTT. This codes for CASSYPQPQHF.